The 11 T cell receptor beta chains below were found in one sample sequenced in a study of cytomegalovirus exposure and HLA in healthy donors. PCR was performed using 60 Vbeta and 13 Jbeta primers. Produced via immunoSEQ multiplex PCR; TCRdb's table is partial and in-frame only. The table records under 200,000 clones, over 75% of them present only once. Sequenced input: PBMCs. The receptor source for this set is a woman in her late teens or twenties in good health and CMV-seronegative.

This clone has only a few counts. Other nucleotide sequences in the sample specify the same CDR3. V gene TRBV28 combines with J gene TRBJ1-1; TRBD1 matches 9 bases. Germline CDR1 reads MDHEN; CDR2 reads SYDVKM. The ends lost 6 bases at V and 1 base at J; junction bases unmatched: 3. The CDR3 consists of 14 residues. The CDR3: CASSSGQGNTEAFF. DNA of the CDR3: TGTGCCAGCAGCTCGGGACAGGGGAACACTGAAGCTTTCTTT.

The rearrangement uses TRBV5-1 and TRBJ1-4; D might be TRBD1 (6 bases). Germline-derived CDR1 and CDR2 are SGHRS and YFSETQ. V lost 7 bases and J lost 6, with 13 bases in between. This CDR3 is built from 13 residues. The DNA for the CDR3 is TGCGCCAGCCACAGGGTAGGCGATGAAAAACTGTTTTTT. This sequence encodes CASHRVGDEKLFF.

The chain recombines TRBV5-6 with TRBJ1-4, with D tentatively TRBD1 (5 bases). CDR1 is SGHDT and CDR2 is YYEEEE in the germline V gene. Trimming stripped 4 bases from V and 4 bases from J, with 17 bases between. This CDR3 has 16 residues. The CDR3 reads CASSTQGRRHNEKLFF. The DNA of the CDR3 is TGTGCCAGCAGCACTCAGGGCCGGAGACATAATGAAAAACTGTTTTTT. The full variable domain, its missing parts supplied by reference TRBV5-6 and TRBJ1-4, is DAGVTQSPTHLIKTRGQQVTLRCSPKSGHDTVSWYQQALGQGPQFIFQYYEEEERQRGNFPDRFSGHQFPNYSSELNVNALLLGDSALYLCASSTQGRRHNEKLFFGSGTQLSVL.

The genes are TRBV5-5 and TRBJ2-5; D perhaps matches TRBD2 (5 bases). The CDR3 length is 17 residues. Trimming took off 0 bases at V and 4 bases at J, with 19 bases between the two ends. Germline V gives CDR1 SGHKS, CDR2 YYEKEE (reference sequence). CDR3 loop: CASSLGSRVLAGETQYF. CDR3 in DNA: TGTGCCAGCAGCTTGGGTTCTCGGGTTCTAGCTGGAGAGACCCAGTACTTC.

This chain links TRBV11-1 with TRBJ1-2; the match to TRBD1 covers 7 bases. The junction had 8 bases not matched to a gene; V was cut back by 3 bases and J by 4 bases. This CDR3 comprises 15 residues. Germline CDR1 SGHAT, CDR2 FQDESV (reference sequence). The CDR3, as DNA: TGTGCCAGCAGCTTGAGACAGGGCGTCGGCTATGGCTACACCTTC. Amino acids: CASSLRQGVGYGYTF.

In its sample, this clone was seen a few times. This sequence joins TRBV28 and TRBJ2-2; tentatively, D is TRBD1 (6 bases). With 4 bases removed from V and 6 bases from J, the gap between germline ends came to 12 bases. The length of the CDR3 is 14 residues. Per the germline V gene, CDR1 is MDHEN and CDR2 is SYDVKM. This CDR3 is CASSSPQGSGELFF. For the CDR3, the DNA is TGTGCCAGCAGTTCACCACAGGGATCCGGGGAGCTGTTTTTT.

DNA of the CDR3: TGTGCCAGCAGCTTAGAGCTCAGGTCGAGTTCACCCCTCCACTTT. Amino acids: CASSLELRSSSPLHF. The chain recombines TRBV7-9 with TRBJ1-6; no clear D gene. The CDR3 length is 15 residues. Germline values: CDR1 SEHNR, CDR2 FQNEAQ (reference sequence). V was trimmed by 1 base and J by 9 bases, leaving 13 bases between them.

The rearrangement joins TRBV29-1 to TRBJ2-1; 11 positions match TRBD2. Per germline, CDR1 SQVTM and CDR2 ANQGSEA. The CDR3 extends over 19 amino acids. After removal of 6 bases from V and 0 bases from J, the junction contained 16 bases not matched to a gene. CDR3 bases: TGCAGCGTCTACCCCGGGACTAGCGGTGACCAAAACTCCTACAATGAGCAGTTCTTC. This encodes CSVYPGTSGDQNSYNEQFF.

This sequence joins TRBV5-1 and TRBJ2-5, with TRBD1 matching over 9 bases. Germline CDR1 is SGHRS and CDR2 is YFSETQ. This CDR3 contains 16 residues. The V and J ends lost 3 bases and 1 base, in that order; junction bases with no gene match: 7. This CDR3 reads CASSSTGTGTQETQYF. The CDR3 DNA sequence: TGCGCCAGCAGCTCCACGGGGACAGGGACCCAAGAGACCCAGTACTTC.

This clone was observed once. The rearrangement links TRBV2 to TRBJ2-5; 8 bases are a match to TRBD1. The J call may be faulty, since TRBJ2-7 better matches the DNA end. The germline gives CDR1 SNHLY, CDR2 FYNNEI. The CDR3 covers 14 residues. Here the CDR3 DNA reads TGTGCCGGTCGAACAGGGGGTCACTCCTACGAGCAGTACTTC. Its translation is CAGRTGGHSYEQYF.

The V call is TRBV29-1, the J call TRBJ2-7; 7 nucleotides align to TRBD2. Trimming cost V 4 bases and J 6 bases; bases outside gene matches: 12. The length of the CDR3 is 14 residues. In germline, CDR1 is SQVTM, CDR2 ANQGSEA. The CDR3 bases are TGCAGCGTTGGTCTCATGACTAGCTTCTCCGAGCAGTACTTC. Translated: CSVGLMTSFSEQYF.